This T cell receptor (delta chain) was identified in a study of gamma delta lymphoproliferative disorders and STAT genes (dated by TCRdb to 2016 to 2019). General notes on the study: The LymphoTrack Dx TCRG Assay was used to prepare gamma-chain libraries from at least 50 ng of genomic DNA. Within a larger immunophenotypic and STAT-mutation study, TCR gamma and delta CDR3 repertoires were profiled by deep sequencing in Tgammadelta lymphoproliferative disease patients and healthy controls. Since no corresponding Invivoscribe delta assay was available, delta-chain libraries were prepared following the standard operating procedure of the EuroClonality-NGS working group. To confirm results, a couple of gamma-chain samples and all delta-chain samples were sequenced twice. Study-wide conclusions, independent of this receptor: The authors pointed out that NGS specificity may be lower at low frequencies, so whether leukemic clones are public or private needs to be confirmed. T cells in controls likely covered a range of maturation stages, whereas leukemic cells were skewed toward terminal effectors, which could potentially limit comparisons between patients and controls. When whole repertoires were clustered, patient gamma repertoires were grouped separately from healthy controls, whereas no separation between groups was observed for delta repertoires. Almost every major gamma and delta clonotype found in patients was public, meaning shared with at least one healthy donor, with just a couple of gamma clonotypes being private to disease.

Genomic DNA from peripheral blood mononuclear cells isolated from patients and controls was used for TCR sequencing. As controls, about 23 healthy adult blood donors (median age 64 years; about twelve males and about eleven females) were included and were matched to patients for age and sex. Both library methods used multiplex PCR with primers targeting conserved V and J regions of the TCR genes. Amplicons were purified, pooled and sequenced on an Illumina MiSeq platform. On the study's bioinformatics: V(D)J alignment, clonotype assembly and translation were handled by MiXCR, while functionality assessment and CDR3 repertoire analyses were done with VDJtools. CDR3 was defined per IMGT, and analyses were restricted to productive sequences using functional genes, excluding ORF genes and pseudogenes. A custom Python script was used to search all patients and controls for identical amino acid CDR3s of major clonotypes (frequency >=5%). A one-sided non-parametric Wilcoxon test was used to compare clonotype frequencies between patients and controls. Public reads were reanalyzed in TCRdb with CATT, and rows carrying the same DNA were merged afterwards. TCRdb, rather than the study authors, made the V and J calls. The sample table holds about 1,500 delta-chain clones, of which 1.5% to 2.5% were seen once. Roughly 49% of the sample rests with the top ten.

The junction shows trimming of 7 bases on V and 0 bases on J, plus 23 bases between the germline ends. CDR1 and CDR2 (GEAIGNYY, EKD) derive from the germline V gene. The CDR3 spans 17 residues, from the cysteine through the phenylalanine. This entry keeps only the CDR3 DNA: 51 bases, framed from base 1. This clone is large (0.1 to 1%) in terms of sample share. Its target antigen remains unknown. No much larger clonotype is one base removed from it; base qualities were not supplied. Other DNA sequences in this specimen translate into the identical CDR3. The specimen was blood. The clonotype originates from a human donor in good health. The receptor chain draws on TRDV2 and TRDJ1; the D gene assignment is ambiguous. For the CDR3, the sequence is CACSPVSQGAYTDKLIF. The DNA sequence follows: TGTGCCTGCAGCCCCGTCAGCCAGGGAGCGTACACCGATAAACTCATCTTT.